This T cell receptor beta chain is from a study of control samples from healthy donors and cancer patients (dated by TCRdb to 2018 to 2020). From cysteine to phenylalanine, the CDR3 is 14 amino acids long. Just the 42-base CDR3 DNA is kept, in frame starting at base 1. V is pared back by 4 bases and J by 1 base, with 7 bases lying between the germline termini. CDR1 and CDR2 were assigned from the germline V gene as MGHRA and YSYEKL. As regards this clone: No cognate antigen has been identified for it. It has no much larger one-base neighbor in the sample; base qualities were not kept.

Library preparation used the immunoSEQ multiplex PCR assay. TCRdb took over this immuneACCESS table, retaining in-frame rearrangements with V and J assigned. Such tables are incomplete; in checked studies, under half of the missing clones stem from an unresolved V gene, and the remainder is unexplained. In all, the sample holds about 21,000 clones, and around 84% of those were seen once. The ten biggest clones cover about 23% of the sample. The sequence was collected from a man aged 55 to 70 with colorectal cancer. The V and J segments used are TRBV4-1 and TRBJ2-2; the D gene cannot be resolved reliably. The sample consisted of PBMCs. The CDR3 reads as follows: CASSPIRNTGELFF. The nucleotide sequence is given as TGCGCCAGCAGCCCAATCAGGAACACCGGGGAGCTGTTTTTT.